This TCR beta chain was observed in a study of shared clonotypes between healthy human individuals. Profiled with immunoSEQ multiplex PCR; TCRdb holds only in-frame clones, not every one. The sample holds 2.3 million or so clones, 85% to 95% seen once. This CDR3 is built from 10 residues. Trimming pared 0 bases from V and 16 bases from J, leaving 7 bases between. The V gene's germline CDR1 is LGHNA and CDR2 YNFKEQ. This receptor was obtained from a young man in good health. Some clones in this sample may be carry-over from other donors' samples. The rearrangement links TRBV4-2 to TRBJ2-1; D is uncertain. Sequenced sample: naive CD4+ T cells from PBMCs. The subset is: CD45RA+ positively selected. CDR3 nucleotide sequence: TGTGCCAGCAGCCAAGATTTCTTTTTCTTC. Translating gives CASSQDFFFF.